Listed here are 14 T cell receptor beta chains from one sample, sequenced in a study of blood T cell repertoires in COVID-19. Repertoires were generated with immunoSEQ multiplex PCR, while TCRdb's copy carries only in-frame clones and drops some. Here the sample spans 200,000 to 250,000 clones, around 84% being singletons. Sample: peripheral blood. Source of these receptors: a woman of 80 years or more with active or convalescent COVID-19.

The CDR3 reads CASSQDHDQPQHF. The CDR3 DNA follows: TGCGCCAGCAGCCAAGATCATGATCAGCCCCAGCATTTT. The rearrangement links TRBV4-1 to TRBJ1-5; D gene uncertain. This CDR3 comprises 13 residues. From germline, CDR1 is MGHRA and CDR2 YSYEKL. V was trimmed by 0 bases and J by 5 bases, leaving 5 bases between them.

The chain links TRBV6-1 to TRBJ2-3; D call uncertain. The germline V and J ends were trimmed by 6 bases and 1 base, with 11 bases remaining between them. The CDR3 loop spans 14 amino acids. Germline CDR1 MNHNS, CDR2 SASEGT. The CDR3 bases are TGTGCCAGCAGGTTTACCCCAGGCACAGATACGCAGTATTTT. Its protein is CASRFTPGTDTQYF.

The V gene is TRBV27, the J gene TRBJ1-6; TRBD1 matches at 7 bases. The CDR3 consists of 15 residues. Looked up from germline, CDR1 is MNHEY and CDR2 is SMNVEV (reference sequence). Trimming took 2 bases from V and 3 from J; bases not matched to a gene: 1. The CDR3 loop reads CASSLGTVYNSPLHF. The DNA of the CDR3 is TGTGCCAGCAGTTTAGGGACAGTCTATAATTCACCCCTCCACTTT.

The rearrangement joins TRBV27 to TRBJ1-2, with 7 bases that match TRBD1. J gave up 4 bases and V 0 bases, and 8 bases lay outside the gene matches. The CDR3 is 16 residues long. Germline values: CDR1 MNHEY, CDR2 SMNVEV (reference sequence). The CDR3 spells CASSLSSDRLSYGYTF. The CDR3 coding sequence is TGTGCCAGCAGTTTATCGTCGGACAGGTTAAGCTATGGCTACACCTTC.

The V call is TRBV28, the J call TRBJ1-1, with TRBD1 matching over 9 bases. Germline V gene data show CDR1 as MDHEN and CDR2 as SYDVKM. V trimming: 4 bases; J trimming: 1 base; junction bases outside the gene matches: 4. The CDR3 is 15 amino acids. The CDR3 spells CASSSGQGRNTEAFF. In DNA form, the CDR3 reads TGTGCCAGCAGTTCCGGACAGGGGCGGAACACTGAAGCTTTCTTT.

The V call is TRBV2, the J call TRBJ2-3; 10 bases agree with TRBD2. The length of the CDR3 is 14 residues. From germline, CDR1 is SNHLY and CDR2 FYNNEI. V dropped 5 bases and J dropped 4; count of bases not matched to a gene: 3. The CDR3 spells CASSTGLAADTQYF. The CDR3 region has the DNA TGTGCCAGCAGTACCGGACTAGCGGCAGATACGCAGTATTTT.

This clone was detected only once. The rearrangement links TRBV5-6 to TRBJ1-1; D gene uncertain. Germline CDR1 is SGHDT and CDR2 is YYEEEE. The CDR3 is made up of 15 amino acids. Trimming took off 3 bases at V and 6 bases at J, with 18 bases between the two ends. CDR3: CASSYERRTLAEAFF. CDR3 DNA: TGTGCCAGCAGCTACGAGAGACGGACTCTGGCTGAAGCTTTCTTT.

The chain employs TRBV11-2 and TRBJ2-3; D is perhaps TRBD1 (7 bases). Germline values: CDR1 SGHAT, CDR2 FQNNGV. Trimming stripped 4 bases from V and 5 bases from J, with 13 bases between. The CDR3 length is 14 residues. For the CDR3, the DNA is TGTGCCAGCAGCTGGAGGGGGCCGGTAGATACGCAGTATTTT. Translated, it gives CASSWRGPVDTQYF.

V and J are TRBV3-1 (or the pseudogene TRBV3-2) and TRBJ1-2; TRBD1 agrees at 7 bases. Per germline, CDR1 LGHDT and CDR2 YNNKEL (reference sequence). This CDR3 contains 14 residues. The ends lost 1 base at V and 8 bases at J; junction bases unmatched: 7. The CDR3 sequence is CASSQGDRRGGYTF. The CDR3 nucleotides are TGTGCCAGCAGCCAAGGGGACAGACGAGGAGGCTACACCTTC.

The chain employs TRBV5-1 and TRBJ1-1; TRBD1 matches at 11 bases. CDR1 and CDR2 from the germline V gene are SGHRS and YFSETQ. The trim removed 4 bases at V and 4 bases at J, leaving 6 bases unmatched. The CDR3 spans 15 residues. Here the CDR3 reads CASSLGTGGSTEAFF. CDR3 nucleotide sequence: TGCGCCAGCAGCCTCGGGACAGGGGGTAGCACTGAAGCTTTCTTT.

The rearrangement uses TRBV5-1 and TRBJ2-6; 8 bases align to TRBD1. The germline V gene encodes CDR1 SGHRS and CDR2 YFSETQ. The CDR3 has 18 residues. J gave up 4 bases and V 4 bases, and 13 bases lay outside the gene matches. The CDR3 loop is CASSLITRQGSGANVLTF. CDR3 in DNA: TGCGCCAGCAGCCTGATAACTCGACAGGGGTCGGGGGCCAACGTCCTGACTTTC.

The V gene is TRBV7-2, the J gene TRBJ2-5, with D unclear. The CDR3 extends over 13 amino acids. The V and J ends lost 5 bases and 2 bases respectively, with 9 bases between them. CDR1 and CDR2 from the germline V gene are SGHTA and FQGNSA. The CDR3 nucleotides are TGTGCCAGCAGCCCCTCCTTACAAGAGACCCAGTACTTC. It yields the protein CASSPSLQETQYF.

The rearrangement joins TRBV7-3 to TRBJ2-7; the match to TRBD1 covers 8 bases. CDR3 length equals 14 residues. Germline V gene data show CDR1 as SGHTA and CDR2 as FQGTGA. Unmatched junction bases numbered 5, after V lost 5 bases and J lost 2 bases. The CDR3 DNA reads TGTGCCAGCAGCCCGGGACAGGTGCCCTACGAGCAGTACTTC. It is translated as CASSPGQVPYEQYF.

This rearrangement joins TRBV28 to TRBJ2-3; 7 bases agree with TRBD2. Looked up from germline, CDR1 is MDHEN and CDR2 is SYDVKM. V lost 4 bases to trimming and J lost 2 bases; unmatched junction nucleotides: 6. The length of the CDR3 is 15 residues. CDR3 region: CASSSQTSFTDTQYF. The DNA for the CDR3 is TGTGCCAGCAGTTCCCAGACTAGCTTCACAGATACGCAGTATTTT.